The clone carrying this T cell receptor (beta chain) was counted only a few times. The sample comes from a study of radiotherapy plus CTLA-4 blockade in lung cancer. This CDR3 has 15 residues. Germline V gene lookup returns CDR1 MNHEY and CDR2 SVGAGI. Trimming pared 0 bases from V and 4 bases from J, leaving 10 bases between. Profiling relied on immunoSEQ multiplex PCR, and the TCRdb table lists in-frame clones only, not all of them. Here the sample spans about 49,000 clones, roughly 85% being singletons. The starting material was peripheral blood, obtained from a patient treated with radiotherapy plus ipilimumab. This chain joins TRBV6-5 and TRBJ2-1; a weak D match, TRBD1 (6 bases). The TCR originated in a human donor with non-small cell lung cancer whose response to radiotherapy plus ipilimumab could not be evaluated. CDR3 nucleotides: TGTGCCAGCAGTTACTCGCAGGGGTCTTACAATGAGCAGTTCTTC. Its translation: CASSYSQGSYNEQFF.